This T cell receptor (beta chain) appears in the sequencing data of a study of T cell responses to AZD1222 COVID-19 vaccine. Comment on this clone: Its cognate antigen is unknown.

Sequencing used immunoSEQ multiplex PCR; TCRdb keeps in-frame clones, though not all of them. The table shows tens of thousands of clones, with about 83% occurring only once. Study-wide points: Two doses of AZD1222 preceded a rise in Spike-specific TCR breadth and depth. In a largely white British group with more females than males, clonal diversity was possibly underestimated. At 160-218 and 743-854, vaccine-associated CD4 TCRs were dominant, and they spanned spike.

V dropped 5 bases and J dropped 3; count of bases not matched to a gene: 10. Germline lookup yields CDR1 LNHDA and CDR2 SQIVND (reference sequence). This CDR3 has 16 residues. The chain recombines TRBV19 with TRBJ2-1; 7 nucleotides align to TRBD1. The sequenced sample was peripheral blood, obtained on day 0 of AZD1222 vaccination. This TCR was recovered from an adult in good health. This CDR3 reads CASSDLTGAVYNEQFF. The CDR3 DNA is TGTGCCAGTAGTGACCTTACAGGGGCCGTCTACAATGAGCAGTTCTTC.